One and the same sample provided the 3 T cell receptor beta chains below, sequenced in a study of blood T cells in healthy people across ages. For the second PCR, which ran for roughly 6 to 12 cycles, a sample-barcoded 5' primer and a J-beta primer mix were used. TCRdb re-derived calls from the 5' RACE reads in MiXCR, one entry per CDR3 protein. This sample yields about 800,000 distinct CDR3 sequences, of which roughly 25% are seen a single time; 3% to 4% belongs to the top ten. These records were also assigned to another study, of T cells of mothers and their children.

Material: blood. Receptor source: a boy younger than 18 in good health.

The sample holds a few counts of this clonotype. This chain joins TRBV4-1 and TRBJ2-2; D ambiguous. Germline V gene sequence: CDR1 MGHRA, CDR2 YSYEKL. The V end was cut by 2 bases, the J end by 7 bases, with 14 bases between. The CDR3 consists of 15 residues. CDR3 sequence (DNA): TGCGCCAGCAGCCAATGGCTCGACGCCTTCGGGGAGCTGTTTTTT. Encoded protein: CASSQWLDAFGELFF.

This clonotype was recorded a few times. The V and J genes are TRBV28 and TRBJ2-7; D tentatively reads TRBD1 or TRBD2 (5 bases each). Trimming pared 3 bases from V and 2 bases from J, leaving 14 bases between. CDR3 length: 15 residues. Germline V gene lookup returns CDR1 MDHEN and CDR2 SYDVKM. The CDR3 is CASSFSRQGPYEQYF. The CDR3 region has the DNA TGTGCCAGCAGTTTTTCGCGCCAGGGACCCTACGAGCAGTACTTC.

This chain uses TRBV10-3 with TRBJ2-5; D unresolved. CDR3 size: 12 residues. V was shortened by 4 bases and J by 5 bases, with 8 bases between the two germline ends. Germline assignment: CDR1 ENHRY and CDR2 SYGVKD. CDR3 region: CAISAASETQYF. CDR3 sequence (DNA): TGTGCCATCAGTGCCGCCTCGGAGACCCAGTACTTC.